Shown below are 22 T cell receptor beta chains from a single sample sequenced in a study of shared clonotypes between healthy human individuals. Method: immunoSEQ multiplex PCR; TCRdb's copy keeps in-frame clones and lacks some. The repertoire holds over a million clones, with roughly 96% as singletons. The sample taken for sequencing was naive CD4+ T cells sorted from blood. Subset here: CD45RA+ positively selected. These TCRs come from a man aged 25-45 years in good health.

CDR3 bases: TGTGCCAGCAGTCTGGTAGAGGAGACCCAGTACTTC. Its protein product is CASSLVEETQYF. The V gene is TRBV6-6, the J gene TRBJ2-5; D uncertain. From germline, CDR1 is MNHNY and CDR2 SVGAGI (reference sequence). The V and J ends lost 5 bases and 5 bases respectively, with 9 bases between them. This CDR3 region has 12 residues.

The chain carries TRBV11-2 and TRBJ2-7; 10 positions agree with TRBD1. Per germline, CDR1 SGHAT and CDR2 FQNNGV. This CDR3 has 16 residues. V shed 5 bases and J 1 base; nucleotides not matched to a gene: 8. The CDR3 loop is CASSSYRDRGSYEQYF. The CDR3 bases are TGTGCCAGCAGCAGTTACCGGGACAGGGGATCCTACGAGCAGTACTTC.

The chain couples TRBV11-2 to TRBJ2-6, with a possible D match to TRBD1 (5 bases). The CDR3 contains 15 residues. V was pared by 5 bases and J by 1 base, with 9 bases between. Germline CDR1 is SGHAT and CDR2 is FQNNGV. The CDR3 spells CASSPQGSGANVLTF. In DNA form, the CDR3 reads TGTGCCAGCAGCCCCCAGGGATCTGGGGCCAACGTCCTGACTTTC.

With respect to this clone: Other DNA variants within this sample encode the same CDR3. The chain carries TRBV19 and TRBJ1-2; D is unclear. Germline CDR1 LNHDA, CDR2 SQIVND (reference sequence). V gave up 4 bases and J gave up 4 bases, with 7 bases separating them. The CDR3 loop spans 12 amino acids. In DNA form, the CDR3 reads TGTGCCAGTAGTAGAGTTGGCTATGGCTACACCTTC. Its protein is CASSRVGYGYTF.

This clone was picked up one time. V gene TRBV4-1 combines with J gene TRBJ2-1, with D perhaps matching TRBD2 (6 bases). CDR3 length: 16 amino acids. Germline CDR1 is MGHRA and CDR2 is YSYEKL. V lost 6 bases and J 4 bases, leaving 19 bases between the germline ends. CDR3 DNA: TGCGCCAGCAGAGCGGGCGAGACGGATAGGTACAATGAGCAGTTCTTC. It translates to CASRAGETDRYNEQFF.

In the case of this clone: The sample has other DNA sequences that encode this CDR3 too. The genes are TRBV11-2 and TRBJ2-7, with 9 positions matching TRBD2. CDR3 length: 15 amino acids. V was clipped by 0 bases and J by 2 bases; unmatched bases: 2. From germline, CDR1 is SGHAT and CDR2 FQNNGV. The CDR3: CASSLELAGAYEQYF. The DNA for the CDR3 is TGTGCCAGCAGCTTAGAGTTAGCGGGGGCCTACGAGCAGTACTTC.

J is TRBJ2-3 and V is TRBV28; perhaps D is TRBD1 or TRBD2 (5 bases each). CDR3 size: 12 residues. V shed 7 bases and J shed 4 bases, with 9 bases lying between them. Germline CDR1 and CDR2: MDHEN and SYDVKM. CDR3 nucleotides: TGTGCCAGCACCGGGACGGCAGATACGCAGTATTTT. Translating gives CASTGTADTQYF.

The chain recombines TRBV18 with TRBJ1-2, with no clear D. The CDR3 covers 13 residues. V was pared by 8 bases and J by 2 bases, with 12 bases between. Germline assignment: CDR1 KGHSH and CDR2 LQKENI. The CDR3 protein is CASLGLGNYGYTF. The CDR3 DNA follows: TGTGCCAGCCTCGGATTGGGCAACTATGGCTACACCTTC.

The chain joins TRBV7-2 to TRBJ1-2, with 7 positions matching TRBD1. The junction had 5 bases not matched to a gene; V was cut back by 2 bases and J by 8 bases. CDR1 is SGHTA, CDR2 FQGNSA, per germline. The CDR3 length is 13 residues. CDR3 in amino acids: CASSLKGAKGYTF. CDR3 nucleotides: TGTGCCAGCAGCTTAAAGGGGGCTAAGGGCTACACCTTC.

This CDR3 is CASSLDQFLDRPGNTIYF. Here the CDR3 DNA reads TGTGCCAGCAGCTTGGATCAGTTTTTAGACAGACCTGGAAACACCATATATTTT. The V gene is TRBV5-4, the J gene TRBJ1-3; D perhaps matches TRBD1 (5 bases). The CDR3 has 18 residues. The V end was cut by 0 bases, the J end by 2 bases, with 18 bases between. CDR1 is SGHNT and CDR2 is YYREEE in the germline V gene (reference sequence).

The chain employs TRBV7-2 and TRBJ1-1, with a possible D match to TRBD1 (5 bases). The CDR3 runs to 15 residues. V was trimmed by 5 bases and J by 1 base, leaving 14 bases between them. Germline CDR1 SGHTA, CDR2 FQGNSA. CDR3 in DNA: TGTGCCAGCAGCCTAAAAATGGGGCCGAACACTGAAGCTTTCTTT. Its translation is CASSLKMGPNTEAFF.

V gene TRBV6-6 combines with J gene TRBJ2-7, with D perhaps assigned TRBD1 or TRBD2 (6 bases each). Trimming stripped 7 bases from V and 1 base from J, with 14 bases between. Germline V CDR1 and CDR2: MNHNY, SVGAGI (reference sequence). This CDR3 is built from 14 residues. In DNA, the CDR3 is TGTGCCAGCAACCGGGGGCAGGGTTCCTACGAGCAGTACTTC. Its translation: CASNRGQGSYEQYF.

This clone was detected once. This chain joins TRBV10-3 and TRBJ2-7, with D unclear. CDR1 is ENHRY, CDR2 SYGVKD, per germline. The CDR3 extends over 12 amino acids. The V end was cut by 3 bases, the J end by 6 bases, with 9 bases between. In DNA, the CDR3 is TGTGCCATCAGTGAAGGTTTACGCGAGCAGTACTTC. Encoded protein: CAISEGLREQYF.

The rearrangement joins TRBV28 to TRBJ2-7; D might be TRBD2 (5 bases). The CDR3 is 18 amino acids. The germline CDR1 and CDR2 sequences are MDHEN and SYDVKM. The V end lost 1 base, the J end lost 9 bases, and 28 bases lay between the germline ends. CDR3 residues: CASSLYIFVNKKAERQYF. As DNA, the CDR3 is TGTGCCAGCAGTTTATATATCTTCGTGAACAAAAAAGCGGAAAGGCAGTACTTC.

This CDR3 is CASSGGGFVDTQYF. The DNA of the CDR3 is TGTGCCAGCAGCGGAGGAGGGTTTGTAGATACGCAGTATTTT. The chain carries TRBV9 and TRBJ2-3; weak D call: TRBD2 (6 bases). Trimming took off 3 bases at V and 5 bases at J, with 13 bases between the two ends. CDR1 SGDLS and CDR2 YYNGEE come from the germline V gene. The CDR3 runs to 14 residues.

V and J are TRBV5-4 and TRBJ2-5; D is ambiguous. The CDR3 consists of 13 residues. Germline CDR1 and CDR2: SGHNT and YYREEE (reference sequence). The V gene lost 10 bases and the J gene lost 2 bases, with 15 bases spanning the gap. The CDR3 region has the DNA TGTGCCTATACATCGATAGGGCAAGAGACCCAGTACTTC. Translating gives CAYTSIGQETQYF.

The J gene is TRBJ2-3, the V gene TRBV7-9; 9 bases are a match to TRBD2. The CDR3 spans 14 residues. Germline CDR1 and CDR2: SEHNR and FQNEAQ (reference sequence). The V gene end was trimmed by 7 bases and the J gene end by 2 bases; junction bases not matched to a gene: 4. CDR3 protein: CASMLAGSTDTQYF. Written as DNA, the CDR3 is TGTGCCAGCATGCTAGCGGGATCCACAGATACGCAGTATTTT.

The chain carries TRBV5-1 and TRBJ2-2, with a tentative D call TRBD1 (5 bases). The CDR3 covers 13 residues. V was clipped by 7 bases and J by 6 bases, with 13 bases between them. Per germline, CDR1 SGHRS and CDR2 YFSETQ. Here the CDR3 DNA reads TGCGCCAGCCGAAAGGACACGGCCGGGGAGCTGTTTTTT. Translation gives CASRKDTAGELFF. Using reference TRBV5-1 and TRBJ2-2 for the parts outside the CDR3, the full variable domain is KAGVTQTPRYLIKTRGQQVTLSCSPISGHRSVSWYQQTPGQGLQFLFEYFSETQRNKGNFPGRFSGRQFSNSRSEMNVSTLELGDSALYLCASRKDTAGELFFGEGSRLTVL.

The rearrangement joins TRBV29-1 to TRBJ2-7; 7 bases agree with TRBD1. Germline trimming cut 3 bases from V and 3 bases from J; bases unmatched to any gene: 2. The CDR3 has 12 amino acids. The germline CDR1 and CDR2 sequences are SQVTM and ANQGSEA. The CDR3 DNA reads TGCAGCGTTGAGGGACAGAACTACGAGCAGTACTTC. It translates to CSVEGQNYEQYF.

The chain joins TRBV7-2 to TRBJ2-1, with TRBD2 matching 15 bases. CDR1 is SGHTA, CDR2 FQGNSA, per germline. The junction had 5 bases not matched to a gene; V was cut back by 2 bases and J by 0 bases. This CDR3 contains 19 residues. The CDR3 bases are TGTGCCAGCAGCTTAAGGGGACTAGCGGGAGGTCTCTCCTACAATGAGCAGTTCTTC. Its protein is CASSLRGLAGGLSYNEQFF.

V is TRBV28 and J is TRBJ1-1; 7 bases are shared with TRBD1. J was trimmed by 4 bases and V by 5 bases; bases with no gene match: 4. Germline loops: CDR1 MDHEN, CDR2 SYDVKM. The CDR3 has 13 residues. In DNA form, the CDR3 reads TGTGCCAGCAGTCCGGGACAGCTCACTGAAGCTTTCTTT. It is translated as CASSPGQLTEAFF.

The chain uses TRBV18 and TRBJ2-7; D possibly corresponds to TRBD1 (5 bases). V lost 4 bases to trimming and J lost 3 bases, with 16 bases between them. The CDR3 has 15 amino acids. Germline loops: CDR1 KGHSH, CDR2 LQKENI. The CDR3 DNA reads as TGTGCCAGCTCACGTAGAGATCAGGGTATCTACGAGCAGTACTTC. Protein sequence: CASSRRDQGIYEQYF.